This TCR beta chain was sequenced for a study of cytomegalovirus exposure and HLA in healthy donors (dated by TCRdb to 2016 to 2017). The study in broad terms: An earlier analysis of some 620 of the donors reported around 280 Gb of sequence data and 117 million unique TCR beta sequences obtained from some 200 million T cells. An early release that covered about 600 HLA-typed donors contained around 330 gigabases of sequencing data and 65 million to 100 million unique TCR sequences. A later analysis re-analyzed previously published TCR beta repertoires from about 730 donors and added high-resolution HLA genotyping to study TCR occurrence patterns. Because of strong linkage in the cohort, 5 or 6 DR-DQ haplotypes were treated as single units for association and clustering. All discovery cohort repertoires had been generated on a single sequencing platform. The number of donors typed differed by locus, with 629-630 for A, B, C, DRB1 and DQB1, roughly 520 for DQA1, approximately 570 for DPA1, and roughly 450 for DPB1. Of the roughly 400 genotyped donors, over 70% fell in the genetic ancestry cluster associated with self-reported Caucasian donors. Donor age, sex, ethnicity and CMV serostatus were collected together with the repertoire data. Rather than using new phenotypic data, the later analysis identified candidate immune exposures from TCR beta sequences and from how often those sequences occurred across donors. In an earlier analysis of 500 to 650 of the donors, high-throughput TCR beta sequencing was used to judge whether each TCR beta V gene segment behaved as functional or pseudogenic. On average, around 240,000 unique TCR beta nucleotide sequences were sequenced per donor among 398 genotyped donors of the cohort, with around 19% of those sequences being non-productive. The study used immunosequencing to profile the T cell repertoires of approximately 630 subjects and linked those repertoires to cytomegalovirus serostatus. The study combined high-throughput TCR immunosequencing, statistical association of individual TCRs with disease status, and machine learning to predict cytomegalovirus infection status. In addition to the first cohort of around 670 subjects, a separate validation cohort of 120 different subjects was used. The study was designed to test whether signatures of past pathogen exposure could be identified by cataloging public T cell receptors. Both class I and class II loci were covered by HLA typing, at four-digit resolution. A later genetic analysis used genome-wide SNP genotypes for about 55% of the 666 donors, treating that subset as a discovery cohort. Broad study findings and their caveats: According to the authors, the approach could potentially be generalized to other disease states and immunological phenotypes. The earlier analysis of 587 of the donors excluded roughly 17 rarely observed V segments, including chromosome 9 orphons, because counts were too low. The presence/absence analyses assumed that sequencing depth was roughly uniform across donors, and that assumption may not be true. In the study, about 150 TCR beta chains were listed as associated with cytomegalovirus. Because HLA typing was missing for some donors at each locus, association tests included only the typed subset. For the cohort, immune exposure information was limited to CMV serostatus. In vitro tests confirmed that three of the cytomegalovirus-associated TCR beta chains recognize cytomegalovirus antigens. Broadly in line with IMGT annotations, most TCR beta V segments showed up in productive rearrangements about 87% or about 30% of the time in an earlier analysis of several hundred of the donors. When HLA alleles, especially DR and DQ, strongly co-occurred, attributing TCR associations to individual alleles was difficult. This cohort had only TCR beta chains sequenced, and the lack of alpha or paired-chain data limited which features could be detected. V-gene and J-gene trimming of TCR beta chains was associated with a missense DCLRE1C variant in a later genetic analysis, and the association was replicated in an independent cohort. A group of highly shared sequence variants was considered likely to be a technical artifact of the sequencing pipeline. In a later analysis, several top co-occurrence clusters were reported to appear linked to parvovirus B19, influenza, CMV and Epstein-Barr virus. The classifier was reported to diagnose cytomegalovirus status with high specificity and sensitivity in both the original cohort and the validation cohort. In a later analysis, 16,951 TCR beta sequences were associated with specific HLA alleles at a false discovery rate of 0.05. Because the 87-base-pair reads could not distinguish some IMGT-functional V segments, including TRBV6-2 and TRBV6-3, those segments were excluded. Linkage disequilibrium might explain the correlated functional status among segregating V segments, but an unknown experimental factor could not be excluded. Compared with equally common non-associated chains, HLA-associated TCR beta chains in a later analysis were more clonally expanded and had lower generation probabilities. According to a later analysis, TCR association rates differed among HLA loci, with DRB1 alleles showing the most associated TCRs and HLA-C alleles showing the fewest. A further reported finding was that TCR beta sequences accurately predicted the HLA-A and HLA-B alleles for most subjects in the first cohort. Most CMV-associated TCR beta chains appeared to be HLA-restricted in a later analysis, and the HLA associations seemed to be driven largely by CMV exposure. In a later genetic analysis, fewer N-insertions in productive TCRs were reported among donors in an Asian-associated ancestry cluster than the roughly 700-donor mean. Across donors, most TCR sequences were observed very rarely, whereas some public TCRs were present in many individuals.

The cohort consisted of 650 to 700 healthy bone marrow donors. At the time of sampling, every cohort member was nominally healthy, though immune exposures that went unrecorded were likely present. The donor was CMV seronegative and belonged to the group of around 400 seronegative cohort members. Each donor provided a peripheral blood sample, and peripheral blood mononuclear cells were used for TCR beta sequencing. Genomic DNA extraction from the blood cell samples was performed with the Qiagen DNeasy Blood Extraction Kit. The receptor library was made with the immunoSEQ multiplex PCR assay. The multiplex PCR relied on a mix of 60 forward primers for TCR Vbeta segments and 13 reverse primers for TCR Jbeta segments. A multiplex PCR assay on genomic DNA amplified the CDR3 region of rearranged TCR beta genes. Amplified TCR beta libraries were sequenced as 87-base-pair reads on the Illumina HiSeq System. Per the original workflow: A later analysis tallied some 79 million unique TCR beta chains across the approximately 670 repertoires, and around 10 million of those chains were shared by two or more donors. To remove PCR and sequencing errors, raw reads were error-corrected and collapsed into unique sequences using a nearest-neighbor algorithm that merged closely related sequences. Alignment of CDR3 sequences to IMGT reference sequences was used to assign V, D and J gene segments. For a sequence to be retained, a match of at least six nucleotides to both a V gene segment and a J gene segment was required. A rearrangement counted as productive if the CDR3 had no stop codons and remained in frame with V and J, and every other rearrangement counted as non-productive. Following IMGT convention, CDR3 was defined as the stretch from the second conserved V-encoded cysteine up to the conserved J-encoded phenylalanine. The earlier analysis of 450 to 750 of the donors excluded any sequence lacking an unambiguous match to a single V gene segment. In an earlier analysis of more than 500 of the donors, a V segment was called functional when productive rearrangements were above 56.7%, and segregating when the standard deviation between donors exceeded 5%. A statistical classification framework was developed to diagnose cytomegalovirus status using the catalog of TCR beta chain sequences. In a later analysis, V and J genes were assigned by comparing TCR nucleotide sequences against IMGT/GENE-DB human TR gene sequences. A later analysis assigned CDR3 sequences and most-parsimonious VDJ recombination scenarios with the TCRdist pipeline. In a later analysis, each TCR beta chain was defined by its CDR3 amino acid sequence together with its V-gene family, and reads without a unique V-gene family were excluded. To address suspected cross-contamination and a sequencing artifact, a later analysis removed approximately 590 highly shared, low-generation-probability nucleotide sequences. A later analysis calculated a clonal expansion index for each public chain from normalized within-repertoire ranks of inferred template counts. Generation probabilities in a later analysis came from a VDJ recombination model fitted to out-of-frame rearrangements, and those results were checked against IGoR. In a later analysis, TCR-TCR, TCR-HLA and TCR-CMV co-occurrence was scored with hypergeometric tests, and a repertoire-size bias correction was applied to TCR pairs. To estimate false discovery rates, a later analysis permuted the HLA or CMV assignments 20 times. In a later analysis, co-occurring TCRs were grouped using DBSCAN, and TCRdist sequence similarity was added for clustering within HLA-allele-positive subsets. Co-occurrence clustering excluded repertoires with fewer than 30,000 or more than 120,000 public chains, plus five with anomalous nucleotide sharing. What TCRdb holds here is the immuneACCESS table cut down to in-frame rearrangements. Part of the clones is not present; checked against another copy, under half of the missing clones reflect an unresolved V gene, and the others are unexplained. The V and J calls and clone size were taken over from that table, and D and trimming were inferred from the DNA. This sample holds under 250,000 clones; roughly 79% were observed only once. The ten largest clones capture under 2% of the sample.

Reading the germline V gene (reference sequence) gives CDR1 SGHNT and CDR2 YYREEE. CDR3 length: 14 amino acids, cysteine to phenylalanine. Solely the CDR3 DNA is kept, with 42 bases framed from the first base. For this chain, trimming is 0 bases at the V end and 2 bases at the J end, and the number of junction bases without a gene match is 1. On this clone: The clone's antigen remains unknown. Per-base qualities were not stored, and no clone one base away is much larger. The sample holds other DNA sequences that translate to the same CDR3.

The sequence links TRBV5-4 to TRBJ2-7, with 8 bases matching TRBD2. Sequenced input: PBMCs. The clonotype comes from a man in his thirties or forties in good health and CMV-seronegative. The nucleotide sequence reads TGTGCCAGCAGCTTGGCGGGAGGGCCCTACGAGCAGTACTTC. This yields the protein CASSLAGGPYEQYF.